Presented here are 25 T cell receptor beta chains from one specimen sequenced in a study of naive and memory T cell subsets. The beta constant-region primer was an equimolar mix of two oligonucleotides covering TRBC1 and TRBC2. TCRdb redid the calling of the UMI-ligation and nested PCR reads with MiXCR, one entry per CDR3 protein. The data hold about 150,000 distinct CDR3 sequences, with about a sixth observed a single time. Sequencing was carried out using naive CD4+ T cells from blood. The receptors stem from a human donor in good health.

In its sample, this clonotype was seen a few times. The chain is built from TRBV4-1 and TRBJ2-1; 7 positions agree with TRBD2. Unmatched junction bases numbered 6, after V lost 1 base and J lost 0 bases. The V gene's germline CDR1 is MGHRA and CDR2 YSYEKL. The CDR3 is 17 residues long. The chain's CDR3 is CASSQGGGGSSYNEQFF. DNA of the CDR3: TGCGCCAGCAGCCAAGGGGGAGGCGGGAGCTCCTACAATGAGCAGTTCTTC.

This clonotype was seen only a few times. The chain carries TRBV18 and TRBJ2-5; no reliable D call. This CDR3 region has 15 residues. Trimming shortened V by 0 bases and J by 10 bases, and 18 bases separated the two germline ends. The germline V gene encodes CDR1 KGHSH and CDR2 LQKENI. The DNA for the CDR3 is TGTGCCAGCTCACCACCTCTTGCAGGCGCCCAGAGCCAGTACTTC. This sequence encodes CASSPPLAGAQSQYF. Combining the CDR3 with reference TRBV18 and TRBJ2-5 gives the whole variable domain NAGVMQNPRHLVRRRGQEARLRCSPMKGHSHVYWYRQLPEEGLKFMVYLQKENIIDESGMPKERFSAEFPKEGPSILRIQQVVRGDSAAYFCASSPPLAGAQSQYFGPGTRLLVL.

The chain links TRBV10-3 to TRBJ2-7, with 11 bases lining up with TRBD2. This CDR3 has 15 amino acids. Per the germline V gene, CDR1 is ENHRY and CDR2 is SYGVKD. With V trimmed by 2 bases and J by 2 bases, 2 bases remained unmatched. As DNA, the CDR3 is TGTGCCATCAGTGAGACTAGCGGGGGAGCCTACGAGCAGTACTTC. This encodes CAISETSGGAYEQYF.

This chain links TRBV7-9 with TRBJ1-5, with TRBD1 as a possible D gene (5 bases). The CDR3 extends over 15 amino acids. Trimming removed 5 bases from V and 2 bases from J, with 13 bases in between. The germline V gene encodes CDR1 SEHNR and CDR2 FQNEAQ (reference sequence). This chain's CDR3 is CASSRGVTGNQPQHF. For the CDR3, the DNA is TGTGCCAGCAGCCGGGGGGTCACTGGCAATCAGCCCCAGCATTTT.

The gene calls are TRBV20-1 and TRBJ2-3; possible D gene TRBD1, 5 bases. Trimming took 4 bases from V and 2 from J, leaving 31 bases between them. The CDR3 covers 20 residues. The V gene's germline CDR1 is DFQATT and CDR2 SNEGSKA (reference sequence). DNA for the CDR3: TGCAGTGCTACCCCCCACGGCAGGTTAAAAAAAGGGGATTTCACAGATACGCAGTATTTT. Protein sequence: CSATPHGRLKKGDFTDTQYF.

Comment on this clonotype: Sequence at one end of the junction differs from germline and may be a read error. The chain carries TRBV29-1 and TRBJ1-1; D ambiguous. The CDR3 loop spans 12 amino acids. Germline V gives CDR1 SQVTM, CDR2 ANQGSEA. CDR3 in DNA: TGCAGCGGTGAAGACATGAACACTGAAGCTTTCTTT. Translating gives CSGEDMNTEAFF.

The chain joins TRBV7-9 to TRBJ2-5; the D gene is possibly TRBD2 (5 bases). The germline V gene has CDR1 SEHNR and CDR2 FQNEAQ (reference sequence). The ends were cut back, 5 bases at V and 5 bases at J, with 21 bases in the middle. CDR3 length: 16 amino acids. The CDR3 reads CASSPRRWPEVETQYF. CDR3 coding DNA: TGTGCCAGCAGCCCTCGCCGGTGGCCGGAGGTGGAGACCCAGTACTTC.

A few counts support this clonotype. This sequence joins TRBV5-1 and TRBJ2-7; 7 positions agree with TRBD1. Germline V lookup: CDR1 SGHRS, CDR2 YFSETQ. This CDR3 region has 15 residues. Trimming cost V 4 bases and J 4 bases; bases outside gene matches: 11. This chain's CDR3 is CASSLGPGGGYEQYF. As DNA, the CDR3 is TGCGCCAGCAGCCTCGGTCCAGGGGGTGGATACGAGCAGTACTTC.

The chain is built from TRBV24-1 and TRBJ1-5; weak D call: TRBD1 (6 bases). V dropped 6 bases and J dropped 1 base, with 6 bases sitting between them. Germline V gene lookup returns CDR1 KGHDR and CDR2 SFDVKD. The CDR3 is 13 residues long. In nucleotides, the CDR3 is TGTGCCACCAGTCAGGGGAGCAATCAGCCCCAGCATTTT. Translated: CATSQGSNQPQHF.

CDR3 residues: CASSELTGGYTF. Here the CDR3 DNA reads TGTGCCAGCAGTGAACTTACAGGGGGCTACACCTTC. This chain uses TRBV28 with TRBJ1-2; maybe TRBD1 (6 bases). The CDR3 sequence is 12 residues long. The V end lost 5 bases, the J end lost 8 bases, and 12 bases lay between the germline ends. CDR1 MDHEN and CDR2 SYDVKM come from the germline V gene.

The CDR3 bases are TGTGCCAGCTCACCACCGGTGGACAGGGACACTGAAGCTTTCTTT. It codes for CASSPPVDRDTEAFF. The J gene is TRBJ1-1, the V gene TRBV18, with 8 bases lining up with TRBD1. This CDR3 contains 15 residues. Germline V CDR1 and CDR2: KGHSH, LQKENI. Germline trimming cut 0 bases from V and 3 bases from J; bases unmatched to any gene: 3.

This clonotype has just a few counts. CDR3 nucleotide sequence: TGTGCCAGCGGCGTGGAGTCACCCCTCCACTTT. This gives the protein CASGVESPLHF. This rearrangement joins TRBV6-6 to TRBJ1-6; no clear D. Trimming shortened V by 8 bases and J by 10 bases, and 9 bases separated the two germline ends. The CDR3 spans 11 residues. Germline lookup yields CDR1 MNHNY and CDR2 SVGAGI (reference sequence).

This clonotype was seen a few times. The chain employs TRBV20-1 and TRBJ2-1; 9 nucleotides agree with TRBD2. There are 13 residues in the CDR3. CDR1 is DFQATT and CDR2 is SNEGSKA in the germline V gene (reference sequence). J was trimmed by 8 bases and V by 6 bases; bases with no gene match: 8. CDR3 region: CSAHQREVDEQFF. The CDR3 DNA reads TGCAGTGCCCACCAGCGGGAGGTCGATGAGCAGTTCTTC.

J is TRBJ1-1 and V is TRBV5-1, with TRBD1 matching over 9 bases. After removal of 4 bases from V and 1 base from J, the junction contained 2 bases not matched to a gene. The CDR3 spans 14 residues. Germline V gene sequence: CDR1 SGHRS, CDR2 YFSETQ. The CDR3 region has the DNA TGCGCCAGCAGCCGGGACAGGGAGAACACTGAAGCTTTCTTT. Translation gives CASSRDRENTEAFF.

The chain employs TRBV10-3 and TRBJ2-7, with 7 bases that match TRBD1. The V gene's germline CDR1 is ENHRY and CDR2 SYGVKD. Losses at the gene ends were 3 bases for V and 5 bases for J; bases not matched to a gene: 10. This CDR3 spans 15 amino acids. The DNA of the CDR3 is TGTGCCATCAGTGACCCGAGGCAGGGGGTTGACGAGCAGTACTTC. It is translated as CAISDPRQGVDEQYF.

The V gene is TRBV18, the J gene TRBJ2-6; D gene ambiguous. The V end was cut by 1 base, the J end by 2 bases, with 9 bases between. This CDR3 is built from 16 residues. Germline lookup yields CDR1 KGHSH and CDR2 LQKENI. DNA for the CDR3: TGTGCCAGCTCACCACAGGGCGTCCCTGGGGCCAACGTCCTGACTTTC. Protein product: CASSPQGVPGANVLTF.

A few counts support this clonotype. The rearrangement links TRBV2 to TRBJ1-5; no clear D gene. The CDR3 runs to 14 residues. The V gene's germline CDR1 is SNHLY and CDR2 FYNNEI. Trimming stripped 6 bases from V and 6 bases from J, with 15 bases between. The CDR3 is CASSQKGGGQPQHF. Written as DNA, the CDR3 is TGTGCCAGCAGCCAAAAGGGAGGAGGTCAGCCCCAGCATTTT. The full variable domain, completed using reference TRBV2 and TRBJ1-5, is EPEVTQTPSHQVTQMGQEVILRCVPISNHLYFYWYRQILGQKVEFLVSFYNNEISEKSEIFDDQFSVERPDGSNFTLKIRSTKLEDSAMYFCASSQKGGGQPQHFGDGTRLSIL.

The chain joins TRBV10-3 to TRBJ2-1; 9 nucleotides align to TRBD2. After removal of 2 bases from V and 7 bases from J, the junction contained 6 bases not matched to a gene. Germline loops: CDR1 ENHRY, CDR2 SYGVKD. The CDR3 consists of 15 residues. CDR3 bases: TGTGCCATCAGTGAGGCCCAGCGGGAGGCGAATGAGCAGTTCTTC. This gives the protein CAISEAQREANEQFF.

This clonotype appeared a few times. The chain is built from TRBV7-8 and TRBJ1-1, with D hard to call. Germline values: CDR1 SGHVS, CDR2 FQNEAQ. The V and J ends lost 0 bases and 6 bases respectively, with 11 bases between them. This CDR3 spans 14 amino acids. CDR3 DNA sequence: TGTGCCAGCAGCTTAGCAGCTAAGGGTTCTGAAGCTTTCTTT. Translating it yields CASSLAAKGSEAFF.

The table lists this clonotype with a few counts. The chain recombines TRBV5-1 with TRBJ2-7; 8 positions agree with TRBD2. CDR3 length: 16 residues. The V and J ends lost 3 bases and 6 bases, in that order; junction bases with no gene match: 14. Germline loops: CDR1 SGHRS, CDR2 YFSETQ. CDR3 bases: TGCGCCAGCAGCTCAACCGTAGCGGGACCTTTGATCGAGCAGTACTTC. It translates to CASSSTVAGPLIEQYF.

CDR3 nucleotide sequence: TGTGCCAGCAGTAAGGTCCCCCACTACGAGCAGTACTTC. Its translation is CASSKVPHYEQYF. The chain links TRBV28 to TRBJ2-7; no reliable D call. The CDR3 spans 13 residues. V lost 5 bases to trimming and J lost 3 bases, with 11 bases between them. Germline V gene sequence: CDR1 MDHEN, CDR2 SYDVKM. The full variable domain, rest sourced from reference TRBV28 and TRBJ2-7, is DVKVTQSSRYLVKRTGEKVFLECVQDMDHENMFWYRQDPGLGLRLIYFSYDVKMKEKGDIPEGYSVSREKKERFSLILESASTNQTSMYLCASSKVPHYEQYFGPGTRLTVT.

This clonotype showed up just once. Because it lacks the conserved phenylalanine or tryptophan at the end, this CDR3 is likely a read error. The chain links TRBV11-2 to TRBJ2-5; D is unresolved. The CDR3 loop spans 13 amino acids. V dropped 6 bases and J dropped 0 bases, with 8 bases sitting between them. Germline V lookup: CDR1 SGHAT, CDR2 FQNNGV. CDR3 nucleotides: TGTGCCAGCAGAAAGTCGGACCAAGAGACCCAGTACTTA. Its protein is CASRKSDQETQYL.

This clonotype was observed once. This sequence joins TRBV19 and TRBJ1-1; D is undetermined. The germline CDR1 and CDR2 sequences are LNHDA and SQIVND (reference sequence). V was shortened by 6 bases and J by 1 base, with 3 bases between the two germline ends. This CDR3 has 11 residues. CDR3 in amino acids: CASRANTEAFF. In DNA form, the CDR3 reads TGTGCCAGTAGGGCGAACACTGAAGCTTTCTTT.

The chain carries TRBV11-2 and TRBJ2-3, with TRBD2 as a possible D gene (7 bases). CDR1 is SGHAT, CDR2 FQNNGV, per germline. V was shortened by 6 bases and J by 2 bases, with 15 bases between the two germline ends. The CDR3 is 15 residues long. CDR3 coding DNA: TGTGCCAGCAGGAAAAGGGGGGGGCTCACAGATACGCAGTATTTT. It codes for CASRKRGGLTDTQYF. Supplemented by reference TRBV11-2 and TRBJ2-3, the full variable domain reads EAGVAQSPRYKIIEKRQSVAFWCNPISGHATLYWYQQILGQGPKLLIQFQNNGVVDDSQLPKDRFSAERLKGVDSTLKIQPAKLEDSAVYLCASRKRGGLTDTQYFGPGTRLTVL.

This clonotype was detected only a few times. This chain uses TRBV7-2 with TRBJ2-5; TRBD2 is a possible D gene (6 bases). CDR3 size: 15 residues. Trimming stripped 3 bases from V and 2 bases from J, with 13 bases between. In germline, CDR1 is SGHTA, CDR2 FQGNSA. In DNA form, the CDR3 reads TGTGCCAGCAGCTTGTCGGACTACAGTCAAGAGACCCAGTACTTC. This encodes CASSLSDYSQETQYF.